This TCR beta chain was profiled in a study of blood T cell repertoires in COVID-19. Study at large: Whether acute or convalescent, the COVID-19 samples came from the United States, Italy and Spain. In each case, the material was cDNA or gDNA derived from T cells, B-cell-depleted T cells, or PBMCs.

In the authors' workflow: Reference gene primer amplification in the assay estimated nucleated cell counts. This table comes from immunoSEQ multiplex PCR, and its TCRdb copy is limited to in-frame clones, with some not included. The DNA was the basis for D and trimming; V, J and clone size are from that table. The data hold 150,000 to 190,000 clones, with 76% observed a single time. CDR1 is SEHNR and CDR2 is FQNEAQ in the germline V gene (reference sequence). V was cut by 1 base and J by 6 bases, with 7 bases left in between. This CDR3 region has 14 residues. The sequenced sample consisted of peripheral blood. V and J are TRBV7-9 and TRBJ1-6, with no clear D. This TCR came from a woman of 80 years or more with acute or convalescent COVID-19. The CDR3 is CASSLVGANSPLHF. The CDR3 nucleotides read TGTGCCAGCAGCTTAGTGGGAGCTAATTCACCCCTCCACTTT.